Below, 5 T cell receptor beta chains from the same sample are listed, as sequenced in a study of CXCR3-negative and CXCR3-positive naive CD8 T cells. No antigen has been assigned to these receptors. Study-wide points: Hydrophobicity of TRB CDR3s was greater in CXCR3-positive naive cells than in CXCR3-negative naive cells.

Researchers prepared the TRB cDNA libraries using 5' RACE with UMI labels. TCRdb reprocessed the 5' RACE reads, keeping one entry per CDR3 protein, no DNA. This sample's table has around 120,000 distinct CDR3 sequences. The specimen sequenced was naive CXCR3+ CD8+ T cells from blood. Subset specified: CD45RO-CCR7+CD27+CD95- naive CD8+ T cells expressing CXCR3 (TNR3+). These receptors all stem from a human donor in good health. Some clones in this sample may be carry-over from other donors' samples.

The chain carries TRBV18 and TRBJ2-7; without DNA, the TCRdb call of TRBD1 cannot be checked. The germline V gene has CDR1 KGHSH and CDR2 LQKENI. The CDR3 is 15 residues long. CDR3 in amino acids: CASSRGDSSSYEQYF.

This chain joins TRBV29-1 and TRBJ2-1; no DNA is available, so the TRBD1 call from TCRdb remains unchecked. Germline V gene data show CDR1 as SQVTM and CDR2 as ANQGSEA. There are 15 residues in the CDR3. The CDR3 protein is CSVVFGTSSYNEQFF.

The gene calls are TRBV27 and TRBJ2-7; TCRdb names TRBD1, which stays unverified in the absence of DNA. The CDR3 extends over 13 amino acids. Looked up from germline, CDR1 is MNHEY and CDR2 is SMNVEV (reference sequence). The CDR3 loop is CASTPGGSYEQYF.

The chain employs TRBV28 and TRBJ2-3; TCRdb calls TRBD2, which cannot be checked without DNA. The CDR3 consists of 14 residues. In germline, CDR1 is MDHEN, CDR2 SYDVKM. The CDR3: CASSLHTLVYTQYF.

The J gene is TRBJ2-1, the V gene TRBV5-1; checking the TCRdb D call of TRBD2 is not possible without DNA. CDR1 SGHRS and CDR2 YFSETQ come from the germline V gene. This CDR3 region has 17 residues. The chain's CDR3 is CASSQREGGDLYNEQFF. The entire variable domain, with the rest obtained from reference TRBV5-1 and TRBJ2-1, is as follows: KAGVTQTPRYLIKTRGQQVTLSCSPISGHRSVSWYQQTPGQGLQFLFEYFSETQRNKGNFPGRFSGRQFSNSRSEMNVSTLELGDSALYLCASSQREGGDLYNEQFFGPGTRLTVL.